Listed here are 6 T cell receptor beta chains from one sample, sequenced in a study of blood T cell repertoires in COVID-19. The protocol was immunoSEQ multiplex PCR, while the TCRdb copy is restricted to in-frame clones and leaves out a portion. The data hold tens of thousands of clones, with 86% observed a single time. The sequenced sample was peripheral blood. The receptors shown here come from a man in his 70s with active or convalescent COVID-19.

This clone was detected only a few times. The chain recombines TRBV2 with TRBJ1-2; D is uncertain. The CDR3 runs to 13 residues. The V end was cut by 2 bases, the J end by 5 bases, with 9 bases between. Germline values: CDR1 SNHLY, CDR2 FYNNEI. The CDR3 reads CASSEKGGYGYTF. In DNA, the CDR3 is TGTGCCAGCAGTGAAAAGGGAGGTTATGGCTACACCTTC.

The rearrangement joins TRBV4-2 to TRBJ2-7, with 10 nucleotides matching TRBD2. The junction had 5 bases not matched to a gene; V was cut back by 0 bases and J by 3 bases. CDR1 LGHNA and CDR2 YNFKEQ come from the germline V gene. This CDR3 contains 16 residues. CDR3 residues: CASSQEPSGSNYEQYF. As DNA, the CDR3 is TGTGCCAGCAGCCAAGAGCCTAGCGGGAGTAACTACGAGCAGTACTTC.

V is TRBV5-6 and J is TRBJ1-5; maybe TRBD1 (6 bases). The CDR3 is 13 amino acids. The germline V and J ends were trimmed by 4 bases and 4 bases, with 9 bases remaining between them. CDR1 SGHDT and CDR2 YYEEEE come from the germline V gene. The CDR3 protein is CASSLGTNQPQHF. The CDR3 bases are TGTGCCAGCAGCCTCGGGACAAATCAGCCCCAGCATTTT.

The chain links TRBV5-5 to TRBJ1-1; 8 bases are shared with TRBD1. The CDR3 consists of 15 residues. Germline lookup yields CDR1 SGHKS and CDR2 YYEKEE (reference sequence). V trimming: 7 bases; J trimming: 0 bases; junction bases outside the gene matches: 8. DNA of the CDR3: TGTGCCAGCCTCCAGGGGGCCGGAATGAACACTGAAGCTTTCTTT. It codes for CASLQGAGMNTEAFF.

The chain is built from TRBV9 and TRBJ1-1; tentative D call: TRBD1 (5 bases). This CDR3 is built from 12 residues. Trimming removed 4 bases from V and 7 bases from J, with 11 bases in between. Germline V gene sequence: CDR1 SGDLS, CDR2 YYNGEE. CDR3 loop: CASSQGSGEAFF. CDR3 sequence (DNA): TGTGCCAGCAGCCAGGGTTCCGGTGAAGCTTTCTTT.

V gene TRBV5-1 combines with J gene TRBJ2-7; 7 positions agree with TRBD2. Germline V CDR1 and CDR2: SGHRS, YFSETQ. This CDR3 comprises 15 residues. Unmatched junction bases numbered 9, after V lost 0 bases and J lost 6 bases. CDR3 residues: CASSLVGAGEGEQYF. The CDR3 coding sequence is TGCGCCAGCAGCTTGGTCGGGGCGGGAGAAGGCGAGCAGTACTTC.